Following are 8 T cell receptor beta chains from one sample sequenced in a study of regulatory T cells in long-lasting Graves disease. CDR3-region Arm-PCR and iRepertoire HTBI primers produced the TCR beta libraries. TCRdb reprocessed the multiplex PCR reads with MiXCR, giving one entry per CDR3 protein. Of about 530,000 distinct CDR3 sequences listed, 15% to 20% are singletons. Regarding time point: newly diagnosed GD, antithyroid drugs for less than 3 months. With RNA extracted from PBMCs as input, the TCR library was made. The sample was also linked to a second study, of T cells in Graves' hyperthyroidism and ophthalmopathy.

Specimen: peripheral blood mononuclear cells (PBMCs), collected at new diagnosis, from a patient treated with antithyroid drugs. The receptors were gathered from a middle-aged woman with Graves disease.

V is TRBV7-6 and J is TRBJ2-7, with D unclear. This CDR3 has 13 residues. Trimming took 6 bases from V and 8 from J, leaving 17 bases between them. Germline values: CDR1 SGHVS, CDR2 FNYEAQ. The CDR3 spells CASSFTRKHKQYF. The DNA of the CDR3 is TGTGCCAGCAGTTTTACCCGGAAACACAAGCAGTACTTC. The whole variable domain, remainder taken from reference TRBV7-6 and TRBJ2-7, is GAGVSQSPRYKVTKRGQDVALRCDPISGHVSLYWYRQALGQGPEFLTYFNYEAQQDKSGLPNDRFSAERPEGSISTLTIQRTEQRDSAMYRCASSFTRKHKQYFGPGTRLTVT.

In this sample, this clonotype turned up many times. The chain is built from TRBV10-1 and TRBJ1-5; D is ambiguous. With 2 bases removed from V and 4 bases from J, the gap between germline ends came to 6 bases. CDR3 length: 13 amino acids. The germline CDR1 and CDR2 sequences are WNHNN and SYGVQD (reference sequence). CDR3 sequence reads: CASSEAGNQPQHF. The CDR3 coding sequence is TGCGCCAGCAGTGAGGCGGGGAATCAGCCCCAGCATTTT.

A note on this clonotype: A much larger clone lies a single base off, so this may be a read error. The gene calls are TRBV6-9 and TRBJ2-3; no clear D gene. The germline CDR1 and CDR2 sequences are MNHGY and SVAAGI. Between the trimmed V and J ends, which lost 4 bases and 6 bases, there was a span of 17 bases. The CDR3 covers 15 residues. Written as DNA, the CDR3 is TGTGCCAGCAGTTCGCTAGGAGTGTATGCTGATACGCAGTATTTT. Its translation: CASSSLGVYADTQYF.

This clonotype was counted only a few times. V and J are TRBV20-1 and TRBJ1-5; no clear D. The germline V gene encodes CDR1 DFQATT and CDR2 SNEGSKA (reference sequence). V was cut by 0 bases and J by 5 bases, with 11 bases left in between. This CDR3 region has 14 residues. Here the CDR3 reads CSARDLLRDQPQHF. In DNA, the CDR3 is TGCAGTGCTAGAGATTTGTTGAGGGATCAGCCCCAGCATTTT.

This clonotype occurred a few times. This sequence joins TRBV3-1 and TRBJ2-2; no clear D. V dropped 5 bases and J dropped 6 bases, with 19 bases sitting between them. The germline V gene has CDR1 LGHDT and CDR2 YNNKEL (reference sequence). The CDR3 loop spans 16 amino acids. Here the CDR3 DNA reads TGTGCCAGCAGCAAAGCTCGGACGGAGATCGCCGGGGAGCTGTTTTTT. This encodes CASSKARTEIAGELFF.

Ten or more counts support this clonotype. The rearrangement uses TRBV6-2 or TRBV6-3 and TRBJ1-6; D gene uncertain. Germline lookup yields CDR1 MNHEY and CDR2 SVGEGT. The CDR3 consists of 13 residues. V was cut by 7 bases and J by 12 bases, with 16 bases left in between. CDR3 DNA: TGTGCCAGCACCAACTCAGGCCGTGAACCCCTCCACTTT. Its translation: CASTNSGREPLHF.

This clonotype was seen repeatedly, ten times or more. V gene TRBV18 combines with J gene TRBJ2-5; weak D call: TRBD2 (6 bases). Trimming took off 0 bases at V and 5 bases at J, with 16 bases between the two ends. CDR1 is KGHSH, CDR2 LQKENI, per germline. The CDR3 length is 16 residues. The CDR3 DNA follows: TGTGCCAGCTCACCACCGAACGGGGGAAAAGTTGAGACCCAGTACTTC. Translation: CASSPPNGGKVETQYF. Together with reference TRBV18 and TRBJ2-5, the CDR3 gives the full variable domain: NAGVMQNPRHLVRRRGQEARLRCSPMKGHSHVYWYRQLPEEGLKFMVYLQKENIIDESGMPKERFSAEFPKEGPSILRIQQVVRGDSAAYFCASSPPNGGKVETQYFGPGTRLLVL.

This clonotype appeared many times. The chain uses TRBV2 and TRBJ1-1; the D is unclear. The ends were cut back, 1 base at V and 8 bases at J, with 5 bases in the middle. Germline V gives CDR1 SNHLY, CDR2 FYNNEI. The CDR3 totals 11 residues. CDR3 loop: CASSEVGEAFF. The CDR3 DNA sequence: TGTGCCAGCAGTGAAGTAGGGGAAGCTTTCTTT.